The 18 T cell receptor beta chains in this list originate from one sample, sequenced in a study of T cell responses to AZD1222 COVID-19 vaccine. Repertoires were generated with immunoSEQ multiplex PCR, while TCRdb's copy carries only in-frame clones and drops some. In the table there are around 69,000 clones, more than 70% of which are singletons. The input for sequencing was peripheral blood, taken on day 0 of AZD1222 vaccination. These receptor sequences come from an adult in good health.

The rearrangement uses TRBV2 and TRBJ1-1, with D possibly matching TRBD1 (5 bases). With 4 bases removed from V and 1 base from J, the gap between germline ends came to 10 bases. Germline lookup yields CDR1 SNHLY and CDR2 FYNNEI. The CDR3 has 14 amino acids. CDR3 nucleotides: TGTGCCAGCAGTGCCCCTGGACAGAACACTGAAGCTTTCTTT. Translating it yields CASSAPGQNTEAFF.

The chain recombines TRBV6-2 or TRBV6-3 with TRBJ2-7; D is possibly TRBD1 (5 bases). The CDR3 is 13 amino acids. Germline CDR1 is MNHEY and CDR2 is SVGEGT. The germline V and J ends were trimmed by 5 bases and 6 bases, with 14 bases remaining between them. CDR3 amino acids: CASSDQGLAEQYV. CDR3 DNA: TGTGCCAGCAGTGACCAGGGATTAGCCGAGCAGTACGTC.

The chain combines TRBV10-3 with TRBJ1-5; D gene uncertain. Germline V CDR1 and CDR2: ENHRY, SYGVKD. V lost 11 bases and J lost 0, with 11 bases in between. This CDR3 contains 13 residues. As DNA, the CDR3 is TGTGCCTCCCGGATGAATAGCAATCAGCCCCAGCATTTT. Encoded protein: CASRMNSNQPQHF.

The gene calls are TRBV6-5 and TRBJ2-3, with a possible D match to TRBD1 (6 bases). V was pared by 6 bases and J by 0 bases, with 13 bases between. The CDR3 spans 15 residues. Germline lookup yields CDR1 MNHEY and CDR2 SVGAGI. CDR3 loop: CASRRGQRSTDTQYF. CDR3 in DNA: TGTGCCAGCAGACGCGGACAGCGTAGCACAGATACGCAGTATTTT.

The chain has TRBV6-4 and TRBJ1-3; D remains unclear. This CDR3 spans 14 amino acids. Germline V gene lookup returns CDR1 MRHNA and CDR2 SNTAGT. V lost 4 bases and J 4 bases, leaving 11 bases between the germline ends. CDR3 DNA sequence: TGTGCCAGCAGTGTCGTCTTAGCGGGAAACACCATATATTTT. It translates to CASSVVLAGNTIYF.

The chain employs TRBV19 and TRBJ1-5; D not resolved. The germline V gene has CDR1 LNHDA and CDR2 SQIVND (reference sequence). The V end lost 7 bases, the J end lost 7 bases, and 14 bases lay between the germline ends. The CDR3 contains 13 residues. This CDR3 reads CASTRAQGQPQHF. CDR3 DNA sequence: TGTGCCAGTACGCGGGCACAAGGGCAGCCCCAGCATTTT.

The chain combines TRBV9 with TRBJ2-7; 7 nucleotides line up with TRBD2. The CDR3 has 13 amino acids. Germline values: CDR1 SGDLS, CDR2 YYNGEE. V was clipped by 3 bases and J by 9 bases; unmatched bases: 9. The CDR3 nucleotides read TGTGCCAGCAGCGCCTATTCGGGGGGTGTGCAGTACTTC. As protein: CASSAYSGGVQYF.

This clone was seen once. The chain links TRBV18 to TRBJ2-5; D is undetermined. V dropped 3 bases and J dropped 2 bases, with 19 bases sitting between them. The CDR3 length is 17 residues. CDR1 and CDR2 (germline): KGHSH, LQKENI. DNA for the CDR3: TGTGCCAGCTCACCCACCGTTGGACCCGTACCGCAAGAGACCCAGTACTTC. Translating gives CASSPTVGPVPQETQYF.

CDR3 coding DNA: TGTGCCAGCAGTCGTGAGGGGGTCACTGAAGCTTTCTTT. Translated: CASSREGVTEAFF. V usage is TRBV3-1 (or the pseudogene TRBV3-2) and J usage is TRBJ1-1; a weak D match, TRBD1 (6 bases). The length of the CDR3 is 13 residues. V dropped 6 bases and J dropped 4 bases, with 12 bases sitting between them. Germline V CDR1 and CDR2: LGHDT, YNNKEL (reference sequence).

The chain has TRBV5-1 and TRBJ1-6; TRBD1 matches 9 bases. CDR3 length equals 15 residues. Per the germline V gene, CDR1 is SGHRS and CDR2 is YFSETQ. Losses at the gene ends were 2 bases for V and 8 bases for J; bases not matched to a gene: 5. The CDR3 region is CASSLTGGSDSPLHF. CDR3 nucleotides: TGCGCCAGCAGCTTAACAGGGGGCTCTGATTCACCCCTCCACTTT.

This chain uses TRBV7-8 with TRBJ1-6; D perhaps matches TRBD1 (6 bases). This CDR3 is 14 amino acids long. Germline loops: CDR1 SGHVS, CDR2 FQNEAQ. V gave up 5 bases and J gave up 7 bases, with 12 bases separating them. This CDR3 reads CASSTEQGNSPLHF. The DNA of the CDR3 is TGTGCCAGCAGCACCGAACAGGGAAATTCACCCCTCCACTTT.

The rearrangement links TRBV25-1 to TRBJ2-7; D remains ambiguous. The V gene's germline CDR1 is MGHDK and CDR2 SYGVNS. The V end lost 5 bases, the J end lost 3 bases, and 8 bases lay between the germline ends. The CDR3 has 12 amino acids. This chain's CDR3 is CASSPLGYEQYF. In DNA form, the CDR3 reads TGTGCCAGCAGTCCTCTAGGCTACGAGCAGTACTTC.

This clone was picked up a small number of times. V and J are TRBV27 and TRBJ2-2, with 9 bases that match TRBD2. Germline trimming cut 6 bases from V and 4 bases from J; bases unmatched to any gene: 6. The CDR3 runs 15 residues. Germline CDR1 MNHEY, CDR2 SMNVEV (reference sequence). The CDR3 DNA follows: TGTGCCAGCAGCACCCTTAGCGGGGGCACCGGGGAGCTGTTTTTT. This sequence encodes CASSTLSGGTGELFF.

The chain combines TRBV9 with TRBJ2-3, with 7 positions matching TRBD1. V gave up 2 bases and J gave up 6 bases; unmatched junction bases: 3. Germline V gene data show CDR1 as SGDLS and CDR2 as YYNGEE. This CDR3 spans 13 amino acids. CDR3 in DNA: TGTGCCAGCAGCGTTACAGGGGCGGATACGCAGTATTTT. It yields the protein CASSVTGADTQYF.

The chain couples TRBV9 to TRBJ1-2; a possible D gene is TRBD1 (5 bases). V gave up 0 bases and J gave up 3 bases, with 18 bases separating them. Germline CDR1 is SGDLS and CDR2 is YYNGEE. This CDR3 spans 17 amino acids. CDR3 coding DNA: TGTGCCAGCAGCGTAGCCCCAGTCGGGGGAACCCACTATGGCTACACCTTC. Translated, it gives CASSVAPVGGTHYGYTF.

The rearrangement uses TRBV11-2 and TRBJ2-7; D is unclear. Germline V CDR1 and CDR2: SGHAT, FQNNGV. This CDR3 contains 13 residues. Between the trimmed V and J ends, which lost 0 bases and 3 bases, there was a span of 6 bases. In DNA, the CDR3 is TGTGCCAGCAGCTTAGATCGCAGCTACGAGCAGTACGTC. This translates into CASSLDRSYEQYV.

V usage is TRBV25-1 and J usage is TRBJ2-3; 10 positions agree with TRBD2. CDR1 and CDR2 from the germline V gene are MGHDK and SYGVNS. The V segment lost 8 bases and the J segment 7 bases; nucleotides outside the gene matches: 6. The CDR3 length is 13 residues. This chain's CDR3 is CASERGGLHTQYF. The CDR3 nucleotides read TGTGCCAGCGAGCGGGGGGGGCTTCATACGCAGTATTTT.

The rearrangement joins TRBV5-1 to TRBJ1-3; the D gene is possibly TRBD1 (5 bases). CDR1 and CDR2 from the germline V gene are SGHRS and YFSETQ. The CDR3 contains 14 residues. V gave up 0 bases and J gave up 2 bases, with 6 bases separating them. CDR3 protein: CASSLVGAGNTIYF. The DNA of the CDR3 is TGCGCCAGCAGCTTGGTAGGGGCTGGAAACACCATATATTTT.